This passage covers 4 T cell receptor beta chains from one sample sequenced in a study of CXCR3-negative and CXCR3-positive naive CD8 T cells (dated by TCRdb to between 2018 and 2020). Sequenced on a NextSeq 550. The Human TCR Profiling Kit (MiLaboratory) was used to make UMI-labeled 5' RACE TRB cDNA libraries. After reprocessing by TCRdb, each CDR3 protein sequence is one entry, and no DNA is given. The table kept for this sample lists some 130,000 distinct CDR3 sequences. Less than 0.55% of the sample lies in the top ten. The sequencing sample was made of naive CXCR3- CD8+ T cells from blood. The meaning of the sample's cell subset or site label: CD45RO-CCR7+CD27+CD95- naive CD8+ T cells lacking CXCR3 (TNR3-). These receptors were taken from a human donor in good health. Some clones in this sample may be carry-over from other donors' samples.

The chain's CDR3 is CASSDYRDHTDTQYF. The V gene is TRBV5-1, the J gene TRBJ2-3; absent DNA, TCRdb's TRBD1 call cannot be checked. CDR3 length: 15 amino acids. Per germline, CDR1 SGHRS and CDR2 YFSETQ.

V usage is TRBV6-5 and J usage is TRBJ1-1; there is no DNA to check the TCRdb D call of TRBD1. Germline CDR1 reads MNHEY; CDR2 reads SVGAGI. The CDR3 covers 15 residues. The CDR3 sequence: CASSYTFGGSGEAFF.

The chain joins TRBV6-6 to TRBJ1-1; with no DNA, the TCRdb D assignment of TRBD1 cannot be verified. CDR3 size: 16 residues. CDR1 and CDR2 from the germline V gene are MNHNY and SVGAGI (reference sequence). This CDR3 reads CASMAQWGSLDTEAFF.

V and J are TRBV4-3 and TRBJ2-7; TCRdb picks TRBD1, but there is no DNA to check that call. Per the germline V gene, CDR1 is LGHNA and CDR2 is YSLEER. The CDR3 extends over 19 amino acids. CDR3 region: CASSLHLGRGLRSSYEQYF.